The 25 T cell receptor beta chains reported below all come from one sample, sequenced in a study of CD8+CD57+ T cells in acquired aplastic anemia. CDR3 and TCR beta VDJ profiling relied on genomic DNA as the template. MiXCR was run by TCRdb on the reads, yielding one entry per CDR3 protein. This repertoire shows hundreds of thousands of distinct CDR3 sequences, roughly a third found once; its top ten account for less than 0.85%. Patients chosen for sequencing had shown CD8+CD57+ cell expansion by flow cytometry. The material sequenced was sorted CD4+, CD8+, or CD8+CD57+ T cells (not recorded which) from PBMCs. These receptors were collected from a human donor with aplastic anemia.

This sequence joins TRBV10-3 and TRBJ2-7, with no clear D. The V end was cut by 6 bases, the J end by 2 bases, with 17 bases between. This CDR3 is built from 15 residues. CDR1 is ENHRY, CDR2 SYGVKD, per germline. The CDR3 region has the DNA TGTGCCATCAGAAATGTTATTGAAAACACCTACGAGCAGTACTTC. Residues: CAIRNVIENTYEQYF.

This rearrangement joins TRBV6-5 to TRBJ1-1, with D tentatively TRBD1 (6 bases). Germline V CDR1 and CDR2: MNHEY, SVGAGI. This CDR3 spans 17 amino acids. V lost 4 bases and J lost 1, with 19 bases in between. The DNA of the CDR3 is TGTGCCAGCAGTTCGATAGGCAACAGGGTGAGGAACACTGAAGCTTTCTTT. It translates to CASSSIGNRVRNTEAFF.

The gene calls are TRBV6-5 and TRBJ2-3, with TRBD2 matching 7 bases. CDR3 length equals 16 residues. Germline CDR1 MNHEY, CDR2 SVGAGI. V shed 0 bases and J 4 bases; nucleotides not matched to a gene: 7. This chain's CDR3 is CASSYSRIGGSDTQYF. CDR3 DNA: TGTGCCAGCAGTTACTCTCGAATCGGGGGGTCAGATACGCAGTATTTT.

This clonotype came up many times. The chain uses TRBV7-8 and TRBJ2-7, with 7 bases aligning to TRBD1. CDR1 is SGHVS and CDR2 is FQNEAQ in the germline V gene. V lost 5 bases to trimming and J lost 3 bases; unmatched junction nucleotides: 10. This CDR3 is built from 15 residues. This CDR3 reads CASSPLTGFGYEQYF. The CDR3 DNA follows: TGTGCCAGCAGCCCCCTGACAGGGTTTGGCTACGAGCAGTACTTC.

On this clonotype: One end of the junction fails to match germline, which may point to a read error. This chain uses TRBV19 with TRBJ1-1, with TRBD1 as a possible D gene (6 bases). The CDR3 loop spans 14 amino acids. From germline, CDR1 is LNHDA and CDR2 SQIVND (reference sequence). The CDR3 sequence is CASSSSSRGTGAFF. The CDR3 DNA reads as TGTGCCAGTAGTTCCTCATCCAGGGGAACTGGAGCTTTCTTT.

The table lists this clonotype with a count of one. The chain recombines TRBV5-6 with TRBJ2-7, with no clear D. Trimming left V 3 bases short and J 4 bases short, with 14 bases between. The germline CDR1 and CDR2 sequences are SGHDT and YYEEEE. The CDR3 loop spans 14 amino acids. The CDR3 protein is CASSSTVFPYEQYF. The DNA of the CDR3 is TGTGCCAGCAGCTCGACGGTATTCCCATACGAGCAGTACTTC.

This clonotype has a handful of counts. Just one base apart from a much larger clone, this may be a read error. The gene calls are TRBV7-2 and TRBJ1-1; possible D gene TRBD1, 5 bases. The V gene's germline CDR1 is SGHTA and CDR2 FQGNSA. The CDR3 runs to 15 residues. The CDR3 is CASSLADRLNAEAFF. The CDR3 DNA follows: TGTGCCAGCAGCTTAGCTGACAGACTGAACGCTGAAGCTTTCTTT.

This chain links TRBV6-1 with TRBJ2-5; D remains unclear. Germline-derived CDR1 and CDR2 are MNHNS and SASEGT. The CDR3 has 17 residues. V was trimmed by 5 bases and J by 5 bases, leaving 24 bases between them. The CDR3, as DNA: TGTGCCAGCAGTCTCGGTTCCACTCTTGGCAGGCGGGAGACCCAGTACTTC. Its protein product is CASSLGSTLGRRETQYF.

The V gene is TRBV7-9, the J gene TRBJ1-6; tentatively, D is TRBD1 (6 bases). The CDR3 is 13 residues long. Looked up from germline, CDR1 is SEHNR and CDR2 is FQNEAQ (reference sequence). Trimming shortened V by 5 bases and J by 9 bases, and 11 bases separated the two germline ends. CDR3 amino acids: CASSRQEGSPLHF. CDR3 sequence (DNA): TGTGCCAGCAGCCGACAGGAGGGTTCACCCCTCCACTTT.

This chain connects TRBV10-3 to TRBJ2-7; D is undetermined. The CDR3 totals 11 residues. V lost 3 bases, J lost 4 bases, and 4 bases lay in between. CDR1 is ENHRY, CDR2 SYGVKD, per germline. The DNA of the CDR3 is TGTGCCATCAGTGAAAAGTACGAGCAGTACTTC. Encoded protein: CAISEKYEQYF.

This clonotype was observed many times. J is TRBJ2-7 and V is TRBV20-1; 8 nucleotides match TRBD2. Germline V lookup: CDR1 DFQATT, CDR2 SNEGSKA (reference sequence). There are 15 residues in the CDR3. V trimming: 6 bases; J trimming: 3 bases; junction bases outside the gene matches: 13. CDR3 sequence: CSARRGGLAGYEQYF. DNA for the CDR3: TGCAGTGCCCGAAGGGGAGGACTAGCCGGCTACGAGCAGTACTTC.

Only a few counts were recorded for this clonotype. The chain recombines TRBV6-2 or TRBV6-3 with TRBJ2-3; the D gene could be TRBD1 or TRBD2 (5 bases each). Germline CDR1 and CDR2: MNHEY and SVGEGT. The CDR3 is made up of 12 amino acids. V was shortened by 5 bases and J by 11 bases, with 14 bases between the two germline ends. CDR3 sequence: CASSQFPGRQYF. The CDR3 DNA sequence: TGTGCCAGCAGTCAGTTTCCGGGACGGCAGTATTTT.

The chain carries TRBV2 and TRBJ1-3; possible D gene TRBD1, 5 bases. Trimming stripped 1 base from V and 4 bases from J, with 11 bases between. This CDR3 spans 15 amino acids. Germline V gives CDR1 SNHLY, CDR2 FYNNEI. Here the CDR3 reads CASSEGWGQGNTIYF. CDR3 bases: TGTGCCAGCAGTGAAGGCTGGGGCCAAGGAAACACCATATATTTT.

This chain links TRBV29-1 with TRBJ2-5; TRBD2 might be the D (5 bases). Germline V gives CDR1 SQVTM, CDR2 ANQGSEA. Between the trimmed V and J ends, which lost 4 bases and 4 bases, there was a span of 16 bases. This CDR3 has 14 residues. The CDR3 nucleotides read TGCAGCGTTGCCAACTCGGGAAGGACAGAGACCCAGTACTTC. Its translation: CSVANSGRTETQYF. The full variable domain, with the rest looked up from reference TRBV29-1 and TRBJ2-5, is SAVISQKPSRDICQRGTSLTIQCQVDSQVTMMFWYRQQPGQSLTLIATANQGSEATYESGFVIDKFPISRPNLTFSTLTVSNMSPEDSSIYLCSVANSGRTETQYFGPGTRLLVL.

V usage is TRBV20-1 and J usage is TRBJ2-1; TRBD2 matches at 10 bases. CDR3 length equals 15 residues. The germline V gene has CDR1 DFQATT and CDR2 SNEGSKA (reference sequence). V shed 3 bases, J shed 10 bases, and the junction held 12 bases outside the gene matches. For the CDR3, the DNA is TGCAGTGCTAGGTTAGCGGGGGGCTTTACAAAAGAGCAGTTCTTC. Translated: CSARLAGGFTKEQFF.

This clonotype has ten or more counts. V usage is TRBV15 and J usage is TRBJ1-1; no clear D gene. Between the trimmed V and J ends, which lost 3 bases and 1 base, there was a span of 6 bases. Germline V gene data show CDR1 as LNHNV and CDR2 as YYDKDF (reference sequence). The CDR3 loop spans 13 amino acids. CDR3 sequence (DNA): TGTGCCACCAGCAGCACCCGGAACACTGAAGCTTTCTTT. Protein sequence: CATSSTRNTEAFF.

This clonotype has just a few counts. A much larger clone sits a single nucleotide away, making a read error possible. The rearrangement links TRBV10-1 to TRBJ2-3; unclear D gene. This CDR3 region has 14 residues. Trimming cost V 11 bases and J 5 bases, with 20 bases left between them. The germline V gene encodes CDR1 WNHNN and CDR2 SYGVQD (reference sequence). The CDR3 loop reads CAGCVRSPRDTQYF. CDR3 nucleotides: TGCGCCGGCTGCGTACGGTCTCCAAGAGATACGCAGTATTTT.

The chain links TRBV24-1 to TRBJ1-1; unclear D gene. The V end was cut by 8 bases, the J end by 1 base, with 10 bases between. CDR3 length: 13 residues. CDR1 is KGHDR and CDR2 is SFDVKD in the germline V gene. The CDR3 region is CATNPDPNTEAFF. For the CDR3, the DNA is TGTGCCACCAATCCGGACCCGAACACTGAAGCTTTCTTT.

This clonotype occurred a few times. This rearrangement joins TRBV9 to TRBJ2-3; a possible D gene is TRBD2 (6 bases). Trimming stripped 0 bases from V and 4 bases from J, with 15 bases between. This CDR3 region has 16 residues. CDR1 SGDLS and CDR2 YYNGEE come from the germline V gene. The CDR3 loop reads CASSVATGDPADTQYF. The CDR3 DNA reads as TGTGCCAGCAGCGTAGCTACGGGAGATCCGGCAGATACGCAGTATTTT. Filled out from reference TRBV9 and TRBJ2-3, the complete variable domain reads DSGVTQTPKHLITATGQRVTLRCSPRSGDLSVYWYQQSLDQGLQFLIQYYNGEERAKGNILERFSAQQFPDLHSELNLSSLELGDSALYFCASSVATGDPADTQYFGPGTRLTVL.

This clonotype was counted at least ten times. The chain combines TRBV10-1 with TRBJ1-6; D ambiguous. This CDR3 has 14 residues. Trimming stripped 3 bases from V and 9 bases from J, with 12 bases between. Germline loops: CDR1 WNHNN, CDR2 SYGVQD (reference sequence). The chain's CDR3 is CASSDSDVTSPLHF. In DNA, the CDR3 is TGCGCCAGCAGTGATTCGGACGTTACTTCACCCCTCCACTTT.

CDR3 sequence: CASSPSGGRSSRSSYEQYF. CDR3 bases: TGTGCCAGCAGTCCAAGCGGGGGGCGATCTTCAAGGAGCTCCTACGAGCAGTACTTC. The chain couples TRBV12-3 or TRBV12-4 to TRBJ2-7; TRBD2 agrees at 9 bases. V dropped 5 bases and J dropped 0; count of bases not matched to a gene: 17. There are 19 residues in the CDR3.

This clonotype was detected ten times or more. This chain links TRBV2 with TRBJ1-5; unclear D gene. Trimming left V 2 bases short and J 2 bases short, with 4 bases between. The CDR3 runs to 13 residues. In germline, CDR1 is SNHLY, CDR2 FYNNEI. The CDR3 sequence is CASSEPGNQPQHF. DNA of the CDR3: TGTGCCAGCAGTGAACCGGGCAATCAGCCCCAGCATTTT.

The gene calls are TRBV10-3 and TRBJ1-2; no reliable D call. Germline CDR1 reads ENHRY; CDR2 reads SYGVKD. This CDR3 is 14 amino acids long. V lost 4 bases and J lost 8, with 17 bases in between. The CDR3: CAISGKALPIGYTF. CDR3 in DNA: TGTGCCATCAGTGGGAAGGCACTTCCAATCGGCTACACCTTC.

The CDR3 sequence is CATSRAQEGSIYGYTF. The CDR3 DNA reads TGTGCCACCAGCAGAGCCCAGGAGGGTAGCATCTATGGCTACACCTTC. V gene TRBV15 combines with J gene TRBJ1-2; no firm D call. Germline loops: CDR1 LNHNV, CDR2 YYDKDF (reference sequence). The CDR3 has 16 amino acids. The V gene lost 1 base and the J gene lost 4 bases, with 16 bases spanning the gap.

This clonotype was observed at least ten times. This sequence joins TRBV20-1 and TRBJ1-2, with 8 bases that match TRBD1. The CDR3 sequence is 13 residues long. Germline V gene lookup returns CDR1 DFQATT and CDR2 SNEGSKA (reference sequence). V shed 5 bases, J shed 4 bases, and the junction held 6 bases outside the gene matches. The CDR3 sequence: CSAPRDRTYGYTF. DNA for the CDR3: TGCAGTGCTCCCCGGGACAGGACCTATGGCTACACCTTC.